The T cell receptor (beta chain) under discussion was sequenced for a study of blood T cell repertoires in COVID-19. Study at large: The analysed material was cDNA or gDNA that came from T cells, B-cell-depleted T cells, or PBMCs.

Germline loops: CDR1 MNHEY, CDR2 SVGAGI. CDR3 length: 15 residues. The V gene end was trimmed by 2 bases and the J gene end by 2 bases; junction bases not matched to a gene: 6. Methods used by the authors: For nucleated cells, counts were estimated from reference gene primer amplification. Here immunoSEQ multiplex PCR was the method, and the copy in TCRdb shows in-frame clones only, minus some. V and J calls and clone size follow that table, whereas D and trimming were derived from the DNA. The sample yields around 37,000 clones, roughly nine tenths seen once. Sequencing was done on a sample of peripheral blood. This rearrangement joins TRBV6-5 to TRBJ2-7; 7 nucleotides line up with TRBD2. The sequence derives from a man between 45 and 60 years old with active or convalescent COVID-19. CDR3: CASSYMGGSAYEQYF. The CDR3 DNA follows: TGTGCCAGCAGTTACATGGGCGGGAGTGCCTACGAGCAGTACTTC.